This T cell receptor beta chain was captured by sequencing in a study of OX40 agonist ivuxolimab in advanced cancers. Study overall: Patients' therapy was ivuxolimab, an antibody that acts as an agonist of OX40 (CD134).

With 3 bases clipped from V and 6 bases from J, the junction kept 15 bases outside the gene matches. This CDR3 is 18 amino acids long. Germline CDR1 reads SNHLY; CDR2 reads FYNNEI. A few counts support this clone. Its target is unknown. Some clones are missing from TCRdb's copy, which holds only in-frame ones; the method was immunoSEQ multiplex PCR. The sample includes roughly 49,000 clones, 80% to 90% of them seen just once. Regarding the study as a whole: With doses of 0.1-3.0 mg/kg, partial responders showed among the lowest clonal expansion. The antigen specificity of the peripheral T cells (those that were expanded) was not determined.

Material: CD4+ or CD8+ T cells sorted from blood, obtained in a trial of the OX40 agonist ivuxolimab. This sequence joins TRBV2 and TRBJ2-3; TRBD2 agrees at 10 bases. The clonotype was recovered from an adult with an advanced solid tumor such as melanoma, head and neck, liver or kidney cancer. The CDR3 nucleotides are TGTGCCAGCAGTGAGGTCCCTTTTTTAGCGGGAGGTGGGGATACGCAGTATTTT. This gives the protein CASSEVPFLAGGGDTQYF.